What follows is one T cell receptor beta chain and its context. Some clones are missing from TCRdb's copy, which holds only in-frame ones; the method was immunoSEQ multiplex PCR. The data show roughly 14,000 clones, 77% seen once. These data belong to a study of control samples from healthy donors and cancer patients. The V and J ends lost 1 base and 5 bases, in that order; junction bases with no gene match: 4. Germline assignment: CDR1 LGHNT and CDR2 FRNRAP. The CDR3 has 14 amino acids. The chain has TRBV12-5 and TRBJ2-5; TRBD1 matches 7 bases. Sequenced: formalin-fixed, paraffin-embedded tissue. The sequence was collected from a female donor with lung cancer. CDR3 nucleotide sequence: TGTGCTAGTGGTTTGGCCCAGGGACAGGAGACCCAGTACTTC. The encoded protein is CASGLAQGQETQYF. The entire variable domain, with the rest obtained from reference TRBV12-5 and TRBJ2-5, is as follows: DARVTQTPRHKVTEMGQEVTMRCQPILGHNTVFWYRQTMMQGLELLAYFRNRAPLDDSGMPKDRFSAEMPDATLATLKIQPSEPRDSAVYFCASGLAQGQETQYFGPGTRLLVL.